Each of the 21 T cell receptor beta chains below was sequenced from the same sample in a study of cytomegalovirus exposure and HLA in healthy donors. Some clones are missing from TCRdb's copy, which holds only in-frame ones; the method was immunoSEQ multiplex PCR. Of about 150,000 clones listed, roughly 86% are singletons. The sample consisted of PBMCs. These receptors were obtained from a human donor in good health.

The rearrangement joins TRBV23-1 to TRBJ2-7, with TRBD1 matching 11 bases. TRBV23-1 is annotated as an ORF whose role is uncertain. J was trimmed by 3 bases and V by 2 bases; bases with no gene match: 9. CDR3 length: 17 residues. The CDR3 loop reads CASSQKGMDRGLYEQYF. The DNA for the CDR3 is TGCGCCAGCAGTCAAAAGGGTATGGACAGGGGGCTCTACGAGCAGTACTTC.

The chain links TRBV11-1 to TRBJ1-4; no clear D. CDR3 length: 13 amino acids. V was cut by 6 bases and J by 8 bases, with 13 bases left in between. Germline V gives CDR1 SGHAT, CDR2 FQDESV (reference sequence). This CDR3 is CASSRGFGEKLFF. For the CDR3, the DNA is TGTGCCAGCAGTCGAGGGTTCGGAGAAAAACTGTTTTTT.

The gene calls are TRBV6-5 and TRBJ2-3; D is unclear. Trimming took off 1 base at V and 3 bases at J, with 8 bases between the two ends. The germline V gene encodes CDR1 MNHEY and CDR2 SVGAGI. The CDR3 spans 14 residues. The CDR3 DNA sequence: TGTGCCAGCAGTTACTTCCCTTCGACAGATACGCAGTATTTT. This encodes CASSYFPSTDTQYF.

V gene TRBV6-1 combines with J gene TRBJ2-7; the D is unclear. The CDR3 has 12 amino acids. The V end was cut by 3 bases, the J end by 4 bases, with 7 bases between. The germline V gene has CDR1 MNHNS and CDR2 SASEGT. CDR3 DNA: TGTGCCAGCAGTGAGCAGTATTACGAGCAGTACTTC. The encoded protein is CASSEQYYEQYF.

The CDR3 loop is CASSPGRAYGYTF. The CDR3 DNA is TGTGCCAGCAGCCCGGGCAGGGCATATGGCTACACCTTC. V is TRBV14 and J is TRBJ1-2; D may be TRBD1 (5 bases). Germline CDR1 is SGHDN and CDR2 is FVKESK. Between the trimmed V and J ends, which lost 4 bases and 5 bases, there was a span of 11 bases. There are 13 residues in the CDR3.

This clone turned up a few times. The rearrangement links TRBV5-1 to TRBJ2-7, with 10 positions matching TRBD1. In germline, CDR1 is SGHRS, CDR2 YFSETQ. The CDR3 sequence is 15 residues long. With V trimmed by 4 bases and J by 7 bases, 11 bases remained unmatched. CDR3: CASSLAGTGVGEQYF. CDR3 DNA: TGCGCCAGCAGCCTAGCCGGGACAGGGGTCGGGGAGCAGTACTTC.

The chain carries TRBV11-2 and TRBJ2-2, with D possibly being TRBD2 (5 bases). CDR3 length: 15 amino acids. The germline gives CDR1 SGHAT, CDR2 FQNNGV. V was trimmed by 5 bases and J by 4 bases, leaving 14 bases between them. CDR3 protein: CASSQGLTRTGELFF. The CDR3 bases are TGTGCCAGCAGCCAAGGACTCACGCGCACCGGGGAGCTGTTTTTT.

The chain employs TRBV18 and TRBJ1-1; D is uncertain. CDR1 and CDR2 (germline): KGHSH, LQKENI. Trimming left V 2 bases short and J 0 bases short, with 13 bases between. The CDR3 contains 16 residues. The CDR3: CASSPFGQNMNTEAFF. In DNA, the CDR3 is TGTGCCAGCTCACCATTTGGCCAGAATATGAACACTGAAGCTTTCTTT.

The chain uses TRBV5-4 and TRBJ2-5; D ambiguous. Trimming removed 2 bases at V and 2 bases at J, with 16 bases between. The CDR3 has 16 amino acids. CDR1 and CDR2 from the germline V gene are SGHNT and YYREEE (reference sequence). The CDR3 DNA follows: TGTGCCAGCAGCTTCAAGGCGCCAGCAGGTCAAGAGACCCAGTACTTC. It translates to CASSFKAPAGQETQYF.

V usage is TRBV5-1 and J usage is TRBJ2-2; 9 nucleotides line up with TRBD1. Looked up from germline, CDR1 is SGHRS and CDR2 is YFSETQ. J was trimmed by 2 bases and V by 9 bases; bases with no gene match: 5. The CDR3 sequence is 14 residues long. CDR3 in DNA: TGCGCCACTCCGGGACAGGGTAACACCGGGGAGCTGTTTTTT. Its translation is CATPGQGNTGELFF.

The chain combines TRBV2 with TRBJ2-3; 10 nucleotides align to TRBD1. J was trimmed by 1 base and V by 7 bases; bases with no gene match: 5. The CDR3 spans 15 residues. Germline values: CDR1 SNHLY, CDR2 FYNNEI. CDR3 nucleotides: TGTGCCAGCATTGGGACAGGGGTCCGCACAGATACGCAGTATTTT. Encoded protein: CASIGTGVRTDTQYF.

The chain employs TRBV5-4 and TRBJ2-5; possibly TRBD2 for D (7 bases). The CDR3 length is 14 residues. From germline, CDR1 is SGHNT and CDR2 YYREEE (reference sequence). Trimming shortened V by 2 bases and J by 6 bases, and 14 bases separated the two germline ends. CDR3: CASSFGGALKTQYF. The CDR3 nucleotides are TGTGCCAGCAGCTTTGGGGGGGCCCTGAAGACCCAGTACTTC.

The chain couples TRBV5-6 to TRBJ1-5, with D hard to call. Looked up from germline, CDR1 is SGHDT and CDR2 is YYEEEE. The V and J ends lost 0 bases and 4 bases respectively, with 5 bases between them. The CDR3 loop spans 13 amino acids. In nucleotides, the CDR3 is TGTGCCAGCAGCTTGGCCTATAATCAGCCCCAGCATTTT. Translation: CASSLAYNQPQHF.

The CDR3 region has the DNA TGTGCCAGCAGCGTAGGAGACACAGTAAACAATCAGCCCCAGCATTTT. Translated: CASSVGDTVNNQPQHF. The chain couples TRBV9 to TRBJ1-5; D is undetermined. Germline V gene data show CDR1 as SGDLS and CDR2 as YYNGEE. Trimming stripped 0 bases from V and 3 bases from J, with 13 bases between. CDR3 length: 16 amino acids.

This clone was recorded only once. The chain carries TRBV4-3 and TRBJ1-2; perhaps TRBD1 as D (5 bases). Germline V lookup: CDR1 LGHNA, CDR2 YSLEER. The CDR3 has 16 residues. Trimming pared 0 bases from V and 7 bases from J, leaving 18 bases between. Written as DNA, the CDR3 is TGCGCCAGCAGCCAAGACCCCATCGCGGGGGGTGCTGGCTACACCTTC. It specifies CASSQDPIAGGAGYTF.

The V gene is TRBV5-4, the J gene TRBJ2-7; 9 nucleotides line up with TRBD1. Germline CDR1 reads SGHNT; CDR2 reads YYREEE (reference sequence). J lost 0 bases, V lost 7 bases, and 5 bases had no gene match. CDR3 size: 14 residues. The CDR3 DNA reads TGTGCCAGCGGACAGGGGCCCTTCTCCTACGAGCAGTACTTC. This translates into CASGQGPFSYEQYF.

This sequence joins TRBV29-1 and TRBJ2-2; 9 bases align to TRBD1. Germline-derived CDR1 and CDR2 are SQVTM and ANQGSEA. The length of the CDR3 is 14 residues. Trimming took 6 bases from V and 7 from J; bases not matched to a gene: 9. CDR3 bases: TGCAGCGTCTTCCGGGACAGGGCCAACGGGGAGCTGTTTTTT. Protein: CSVFRDRANGELFF.

The rearrangement links TRBV5-4 to TRBJ1-6, with TRBD1 matching 9 bases. CDR3 length: 14 residues. The V gene's germline CDR1 is SGHNT and CDR2 YYREEE (reference sequence). Trimming removed 5 bases from V and 10 bases from J; junction bases left unmatched: 7. The CDR3 sequence is CASSRGTGNSPLHF. DNA of the CDR3: TGTGCCAGCAGTCGGGGGACAGGGAACTCACCCCTCCACTTT.

The chain joins TRBV7-8 to TRBJ2-7; 11 nucleotides line up with TRBD1. The CDR3 extends over 17 amino acids. Trimming cost V 1 base and J 1 base; bases outside gene matches: 6. Germline CDR1 SGHVS, CDR2 FQNEAQ. The CDR3 is CASSLGTGGLASYEQYF. As DNA, the CDR3 is TGTGCCAGCAGCTTAGGGACAGGGGGCCTTGCGTCCTACGAGCAGTACTTC.

The chain uses TRBV28 and TRBJ2-7; 13 nucleotides align to TRBD2. Trimming cost V 4 bases and J 4 bases; bases outside gene matches: 10. CDR3 size: 17 residues. Per the germline V gene, CDR1 is MDHEN and CDR2 is SYDVKM. The chain's CDR3 is CASSSGLAGARSYEQYF. CDR3 nucleotide sequence: TGTGCCAGCAGTTCAGGACTAGCGGGGGCCCGGAGTTACGAGCAGTACTTC.

In this sample, this clone turned up once. The chain uses TRBV29-1 and TRBJ1-1, with D unresolved. V was cut by 4 bases and J by 3 bases, with 15 bases left in between. Germline V gives CDR1 SQVTM, CDR2 ANQGSEA. The CDR3 has 14 amino acids. The CDR3 protein is CSVVRRRSDTEAFF. CDR3 sequence (DNA): TGCAGCGTTGTGCGGCGTCGCTCGGACACTGAAGCTTTCTTT.